These T cell receptor beta chains were read from a single sample in a study of regulatory T cells in long-lasting Graves disease. TCRdb passed the multiplex PCR reads through MiXCR, listing each CDR3 protein once. The sample yields roughly 610,000 distinct CDR3 sequences, 15% to 20% seen once. The same data also went into a second study, on T cells in Graves' hyperthyroidism and ophthalmopathy.

The sample here was peripheral blood mononuclear cells (PBMCs), taken at new diagnosis, from a patient treated with antithyroid drugs. The source of these receptors is a man aged 18 to 30 with Graves disease. Both conserved end residues are part of each CDR3. Fields, in order: J gene, clone size, V gene, CDR3 protein. Only some rows state a clone size, as once, few, many or a class for expanded clones.

TRBJ2-1	-	TRBV24-1	CATSDRSEQFF
TRBJ2-6	-	TRBV10-3	CAISEISGANVLTF
TRBJ2-7	few	TRBV5-1	CASSLAVGAPYEQYF
TRBJ1-4	few	TRBV28	CASRLPGEKLFF
TRBJ1-5	few	TRBV7-9	CASSPMRQVNQPQHF
TRBJ1-1	few	TRBV27	CASSSQGVFSEAFF
TRBJ1-4	-	TRBV6-5	CASSYRTAYNEKLFF
TRBJ2-7	many	TRBV9	CASSVGGPSSYEQYF
TRBJ1-4	once	TRBV3-1	CASSHPTRTDEKLFF
TRBJ1-1	many	TRBV7-9	CASSAGTNTEAFF
TRBJ2-1	many	TRBV27	CASSYRGSSYNEQFF
TRBJ2-1	many	TRBV7-9	CASSLGPSYNEQFF
TRBJ1-3	-	TRBV4-1	CASSQDAGWGNTIYF
TRBJ2-5	-	TRBV20-1	CSAGSGGRGRETQYF
TRBJ1-2	-	TRBV20-1	CSARDFGQAEGYTF
TRBJ1-1	-	TRBV20-1	CSASRDIMFRVNTEAFF
TRBJ2-7	many	TRBV20-1	CSARDYRGSSYEQYF
TRBJ2-3	-	TRBV20-1	CSARYDTQANTQYF
TRBJ2-1	many	TRBV2	CASMKSGTSFYNEQFF
TRBJ2-1	few	TRBV20-1	CSAAQGNEQFF
TRBJ1-2	-	TRBV5-5	CASSLAGTRDLGYTF
TRBJ2-1	-	TRBV18	CASSPGQDDEQFF
TRBJ2-1	-	TRBV11-2	CASSLGYRDRDNEQFF
TRBJ1-5	few	TRBV5-6	CASSPGWGPQHF
TRBJ2-5	few	TRBV6-1	CASSLGALPQETQYF
TRBJ1-5	few	TRBV20-1	CSARDSHQPQHF
TRBJ1-2	-	TRBV5-6	CASSNSRGVSYGYTF
TRBJ1-1	many	TRBV12-3/TRBV12-4	CASSRLALENEAFF
TRBJ2-1	-	TRBV7-2	CASSVSGGNEQFF
TRBJ2-7	-	TRBV9	CASSVAGDTYEQYF
TRBJ1-2	many	TRBV15	CATSRDRQLPQGYTF
TRBJ2-3	many	TRBV7-9	CASSLLLTDTQYF
TRBJ2-4	-	TRBV20-1	CSADGVYRAKNIQYF
TRBJ2-7	-	TRBV20-1	CSARAPAGSEQYF
TRBJ2-3	many	TRBV28	CASSPGGEGTDTQYF
TRBJ2-5	few	TRBV5-8	CASSGGSTTVQTQYF
TRBJ2-7	many	TRBV9	CASSEGGTGSGEQYF
TRBJ2-2	once	TRBV30	CAWTEWTGELFF
TRBJ2-1	many	TRBV3-1	CASSQGRPGGNEQFF
TRBJ2-6	-	TRBV19	CAAGEGSGANVLTF